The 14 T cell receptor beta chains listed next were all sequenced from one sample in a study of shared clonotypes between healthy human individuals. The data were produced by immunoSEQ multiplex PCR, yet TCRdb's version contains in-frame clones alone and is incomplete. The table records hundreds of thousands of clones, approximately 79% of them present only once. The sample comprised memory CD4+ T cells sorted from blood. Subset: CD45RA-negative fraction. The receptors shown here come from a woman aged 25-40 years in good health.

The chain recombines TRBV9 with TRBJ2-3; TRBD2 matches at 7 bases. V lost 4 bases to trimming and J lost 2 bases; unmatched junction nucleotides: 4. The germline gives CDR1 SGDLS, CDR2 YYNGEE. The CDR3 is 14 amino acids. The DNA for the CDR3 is TGTGCCAGCAGCAGGAGCGGGAACACAGATACGCAGTATTTT. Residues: CASSRSGNTDTQYF.

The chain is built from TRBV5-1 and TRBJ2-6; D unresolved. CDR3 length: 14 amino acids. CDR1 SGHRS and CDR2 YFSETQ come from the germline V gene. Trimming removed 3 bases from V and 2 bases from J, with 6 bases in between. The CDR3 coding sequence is TGCGCCAGCAGCTATAACACTGGGGCCAACGTCCTGACTTTC. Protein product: CASSYNTGANVLTF.

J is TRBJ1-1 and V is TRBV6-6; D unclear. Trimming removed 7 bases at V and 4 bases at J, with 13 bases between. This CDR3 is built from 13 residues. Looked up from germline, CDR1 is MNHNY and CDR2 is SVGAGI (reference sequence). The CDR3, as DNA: TGTGCCAGCACCAGACAACGGATCACTGAAGCTTTCTTT. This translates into CASTRQRITEAFF.

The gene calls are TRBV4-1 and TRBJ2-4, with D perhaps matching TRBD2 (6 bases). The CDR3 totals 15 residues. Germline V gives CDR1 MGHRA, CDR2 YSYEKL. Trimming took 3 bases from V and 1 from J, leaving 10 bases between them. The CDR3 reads CASSHGGFAKNIQYF. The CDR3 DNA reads TGCGCCAGCAGCCACGGGGGTTTTGCCAAAAACATTCAGTACTTC.

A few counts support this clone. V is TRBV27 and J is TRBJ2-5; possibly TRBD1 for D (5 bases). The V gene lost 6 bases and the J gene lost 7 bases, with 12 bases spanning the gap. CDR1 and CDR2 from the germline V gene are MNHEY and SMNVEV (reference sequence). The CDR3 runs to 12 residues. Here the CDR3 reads CASSPGRGTQYF. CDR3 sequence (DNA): TGTGCCAGCAGCCCCGGTAGGGGGACCCAGTACTTC.

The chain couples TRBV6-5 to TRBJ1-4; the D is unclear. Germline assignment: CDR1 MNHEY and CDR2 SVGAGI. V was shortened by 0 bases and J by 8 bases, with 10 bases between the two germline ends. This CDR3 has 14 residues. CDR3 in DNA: TGTGCCAGCAGTTACTCAGGCCCTAGGGAAAAACTGTTTTTT. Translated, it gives CASSYSGPREKLFF.

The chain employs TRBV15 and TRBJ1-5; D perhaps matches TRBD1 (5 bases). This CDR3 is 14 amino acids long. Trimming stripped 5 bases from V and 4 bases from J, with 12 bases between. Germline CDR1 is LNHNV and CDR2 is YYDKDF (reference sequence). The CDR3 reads CATSPRGLNQPQHF. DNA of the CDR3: TGTGCCACCAGCCCCCGGGGCTTAAATCAGCCCCAGCATTTT.

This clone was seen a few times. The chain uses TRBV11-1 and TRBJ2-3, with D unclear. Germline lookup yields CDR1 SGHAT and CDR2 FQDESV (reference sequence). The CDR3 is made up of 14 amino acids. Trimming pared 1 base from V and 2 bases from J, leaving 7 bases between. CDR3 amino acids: CASSLGLNTDTQYF. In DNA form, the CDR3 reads TGTGCCAGCAGCTTAGGGCTGAACACAGATACGCAGTATTTT.

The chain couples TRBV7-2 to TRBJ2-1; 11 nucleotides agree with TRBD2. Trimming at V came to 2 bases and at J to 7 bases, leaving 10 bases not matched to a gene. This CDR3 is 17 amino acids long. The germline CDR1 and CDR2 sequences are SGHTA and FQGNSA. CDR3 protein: CASSLLIGTSGSNEQFF. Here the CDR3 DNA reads TGTGCCAGCAGCTTACTTATTGGCACTAGCGGGAGTAATGAGCAGTTCTTC. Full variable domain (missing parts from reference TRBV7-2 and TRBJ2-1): GAGVSQSPSNKVTEKGKDVELRCDPISGHTALYWYRQSLGQGLEFLIYFQGNSAPDKSGLPSDRFSAERTGGSVSTLTIQRTQQEDSAVYLCASSLLIGTSGSNEQFFGPGTRLTVL.

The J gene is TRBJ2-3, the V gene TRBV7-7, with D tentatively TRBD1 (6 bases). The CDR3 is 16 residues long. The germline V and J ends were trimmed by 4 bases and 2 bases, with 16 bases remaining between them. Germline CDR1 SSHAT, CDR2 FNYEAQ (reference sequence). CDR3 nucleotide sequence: TGTGCCAGCAGCTCTGGGGCAGGGGCTACCACAGATACGCAGTATTTT. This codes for CASSSGAGATTDTQYF.

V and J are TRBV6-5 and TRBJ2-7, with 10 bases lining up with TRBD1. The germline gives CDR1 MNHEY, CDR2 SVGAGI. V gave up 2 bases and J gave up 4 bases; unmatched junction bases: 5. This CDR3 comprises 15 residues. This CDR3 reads CASSYTRTGGYEQYF. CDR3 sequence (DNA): TGTGCCAGCAGTTACACCCGGACAGGGGGGTACGAGCAGTACTTC.

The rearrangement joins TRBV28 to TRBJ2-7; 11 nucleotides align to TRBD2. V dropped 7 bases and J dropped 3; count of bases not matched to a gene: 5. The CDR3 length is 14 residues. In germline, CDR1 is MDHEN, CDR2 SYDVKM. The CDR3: CASMTGTSGYEQYF. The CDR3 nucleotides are TGTGCCAGCATGACCGGGACTAGCGGCTACGAGCAGTACTTC.

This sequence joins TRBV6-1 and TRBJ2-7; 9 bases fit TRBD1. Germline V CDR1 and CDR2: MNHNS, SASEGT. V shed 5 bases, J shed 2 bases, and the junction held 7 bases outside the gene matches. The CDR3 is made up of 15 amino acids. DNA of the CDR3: TGTGCCAGCAGTCCCACCGGGACAGGGCCCTACGAGCAGTACTTC. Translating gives CASSPTGTGPYEQYF.

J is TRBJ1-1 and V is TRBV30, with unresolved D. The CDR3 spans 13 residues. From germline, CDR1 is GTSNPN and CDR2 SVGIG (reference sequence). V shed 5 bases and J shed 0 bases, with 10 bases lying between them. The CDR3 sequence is CAWLKTVNTEAFF. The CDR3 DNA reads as TGTGCCTGGCTAAAGACGGTGAACACTGAAGCTTTCTTT.